One sample yielded the 15 T cell receptor beta chains listed below, sequenced in a study of T cell repertoires in cytomegalovirus infection. TCRdb passed the reads through MiXCR, listing each CDR3 protein once. The sample carries fewer than 250,000 distinct CDR3 sequences, roughly an eighth recorded once. Sequenced sample: PBMCs. These receptor sequences come from a human donor in good health (CMV status not recorded). Some clones in this sample may be carry-over from other donors' samples.

This chain connects TRBV29-1 to TRBJ2-1; 7 bases are shared with TRBD1. The CDR3 spans 13 residues. Trimming removed 8 bases from V and 0 bases from J; junction bases left unmatched: 4. Per the germline V gene, CDR1 is SQVTM and CDR2 is ANQGSEA. Here the CDR3 reads CSSGGSSYNEQFF. The CDR3 nucleotides are TGCAGCTCAGGGGGTAGCTCCTACAATGAGCAGTTCTTC.

This clonotype was picked up a small number of times. This chain links TRBV12-3 or TRBV12-4 with TRBJ2-7, with 12 bases matching TRBD2. V lost 9 bases and J lost 9; bases outside the gene matches: 12. The CDR3 sequence is 14 residues long. The DNA of the CDR3 is TGTGCCAGTATATCTTCCCTAGCGGGAGGGGTGCAGTACTTC. Amino acids: CASISSLAGGVQYF.

This clonotype has ten or more counts. The chain links TRBV7-2 to TRBJ1-2, with TRBD1 matching 7 bases. Germline V gene lookup returns CDR1 SGHTA and CDR2 FQGNSA. V trimming: 5 bases; J trimming: 7 bases; junction bases outside the gene matches: 10. This CDR3 comprises 14 residues. CDR3 coding DNA: TGTGCCAGCAGCCTCCTGAGACAGGGAAGTGGCTACACCTTC. It specifies CASSLLRQGSGYTF.

The chain joins TRBV20-1 to TRBJ2-3; 10 bases are a match to TRBD2. CDR1 and CDR2 (germline): DFQATT, SNEGSKA (reference sequence). The CDR3 covers 18 residues. V shed 1 base, J shed 1 base, and the junction held 11 bases outside the gene matches. For the CDR3, the DNA is TGCAGTGCTAGAGGCTGGGTAGCGGGGGGACCCGGCACAGATACGCAGTATTTT. Its translation is CSARGWVAGGPGTDTQYF.

This clonotype was observed a handful of times. This chain joins TRBV5-1 and TRBJ2-4, with D perhaps matching TRBD2 (6 bases). The V end lost 0 bases, the J end lost 0 bases, and 10 bases lay between the germline ends. The CDR3 length is 16 residues. Germline V gene data show CDR1 as SGHRS and CDR2 as YFSETQ. The CDR3 DNA reads TGCGCCAGCAGCTTGGGACTAGATCTAGCCAAAAACATTCAGTACTTC. Encoded protein: CASSLGLDLAKNIQYF.

This clonotype was seen many times. V and J are TRBV19 and TRBJ1-2; 7 bases line up with TRBD1. Germline CDR1 is LNHDA and CDR2 is SQIVND (reference sequence). V lost 6 bases to trimming and J lost 10 bases; unmatched junction nucleotides: 14. The CDR3 totals 14 residues. The CDR3 here is CASSQDRLSQDYTF. As DNA, the CDR3 is TGTGCCAGTAGCCAGGACAGGCTGTCGCAAGACTACACCTTC.

In its sample, this clonotype was seen a few times. V is TRBV25-1 and J is TRBJ2-6; possible D gene TRBD1, 6 bases. Germline-derived CDR1 and CDR2 are MGHDK and SYGVNS. V shed 3 bases and J shed 0 bases, with 18 bases lying between them. The CDR3 length is 19 residues. The chain's CDR3 is CASSDPPGTPRSGANVLTF. CDR3 DNA: TGTGCCAGCAGTGACCCTCCGGGGACACCTCGCTCTGGGGCCAACGTCCTGACTTTC.

Ten or more counts support this clonotype. This sequence joins TRBV5-1 and TRBJ1-5; perhaps TRBD1 as D (5 bases). The CDR3 is 14 residues long. Germline CDR1 is SGHRS and CDR2 is YFSETQ. The V gene lost 2 bases and the J gene lost 2 bases, with 8 bases spanning the gap. In DNA, the CDR3 is TGCGCCAGCAGCTTCATGGGGGGCAATCAGCCCCAGCATTTT. It is translated as CASSFMGGNQPQHF.

This clonotype was seen only a few times. This chain links TRBV19 with TRBJ1-1, with 8 bases matching TRBD1. V trimming: 3 bases; J trimming: 0 bases; junction bases outside the gene matches: 9. The germline CDR1 and CDR2 sequences are LNHDA and SQIVND (reference sequence). This CDR3 region has 17 residues. CDR3 nucleotide sequence: TGTGCCAGTAGTATCCTCCTAGGACAGGGAATGAACACTGAAGCTTTCTTT. Its translation is CASSILLGQGMNTEAFF.

This clonotype was counted at least ten times. J is TRBJ2-7 and V is TRBV7-2; D is uncertain. Per germline, CDR1 SGHTA and CDR2 FQGNSA. The CDR3 has 14 residues. Trimming stripped 1 base from V and 0 bases from J, with 7 bases between. The CDR3 spells CASSLDRASYEQYF. For the CDR3, the DNA is TGTGCCAGCAGCTTAGATCGAGCCTCCTACGAGCAGTACTTC.

The rearrangement uses TRBV5-6 and TRBJ1-2; D call uncertain. CDR1 SGHDT and CDR2 YYEEEE come from the germline V gene. V lost 4 bases and J 3 bases, leaving 13 bases between the germline ends. CDR3 length: 14 residues. The CDR3 sequence: CASSERSVYYGYTF. CDR3 in DNA: TGTGCCAGCAGCGAGAGGTCGGTCTACTATGGCTACACCTTC.

This clonotype has ten or more counts. The V and J genes are TRBV2 and TRBJ2-5, with D possibly TRBD1 on 5 matching bases. V dropped 7 bases and J dropped 2 bases, with 11 bases sitting between them. Germline lookup yields CDR1 SNHLY and CDR2 FYNNEI. The CDR3 has 13 residues. CDR3 in amino acids: CASNPGMQETQYF. The CDR3 DNA is TGTGCCAGCAATCCAGGGATGCAAGAGACCCAGTACTTC.

This clonotype was seen many times. The chain has TRBV7-2 and TRBJ1-1, with a weak D call TRBD1 (5 bases). Germline CDR1 SGHTA, CDR2 FQGNSA. Trimming cost V 0 bases and J 6 bases, with 14 bases left between them. This CDR3 contains 15 residues. CDR3 nucleotide sequence: TGTGCCAGCAGCTTAGCGCGGGCAGGGTTGGCTGAAGCTTTCTTT. Amino acid sequence: CASSLARAGLAEAFF.

This clonotype was seen ten or more times. The chain is built from TRBV5-1 and TRBJ2-1; D perhaps matches TRBD2 (6 bases). This CDR3 is 13 amino acids long. The V gene's germline CDR1 is SGHRS and CDR2 YFSETQ. V was shortened by 4 bases and J by 7 bases, with 12 bases between the two germline ends. The CDR3: CASSAPGGNEQFF. DNA for the CDR3: TGCGCCAGCAGCGCCCCTGGGGGGAATGAGCAGTTCTTC.

This clonotype was observed a few times. J is TRBJ1-6 and V is TRBV19, with 9 nucleotides matching TRBD1. Germline CDR1 is LNHDA and CDR2 is SQIVND (reference sequence). Germline trimming cut 2 bases from V and 10 bases from J; bases unmatched to any gene: 6. This CDR3 has 15 residues. The CDR3 reads CASSIPGQGGSPLHF. The CDR3 nucleotides are TGTGCCAGTAGTATACCGGGACAGGGAGGCTCACCCCTCCACTTT. Supplemented by reference TRBV19 and TRBJ1-6, the full variable domain reads DGGITQSPKYLFRKEGQNVTLSCEQNLNHDAMYWYRQDPGQGLRLIYYSQIVNDFQKGDIAEGYSVSREKKESFPLTVTSAQKNPTAFYLCASSIPGQGGSPLHFGNGTRLTVT.